This T cell receptor beta chain comes out of a study of T cell clones after liver transplantation. Study background: TCRbeta sequencing after a pre-transplant mixed lymphocyte reaction identified graft-donor-reactive clones, later tracked in post-transplant blood.

Clones were read by immunoSEQ multiplex PCR, and TCRdb kept only the in-frame ones, dropping some. This sample has around 60,000 clones, with 71% found just once. The V and J ends lost 2 bases and 0 bases respectively, with 17 bases between them. Germline values: CDR1 LNHDA, CDR2 SQIVND (reference sequence). CDR3 size: 18 residues. This clone was detected a few times. J is TRBJ1-5 and V is TRBV19; TRBD1 might be the D (6 bases). This sample comprised CD4+ T cells from blood, obtained before liver transplant. This receptor was taken from a human donor who received a liver transplant. DNA of the CDR3: TGTGCCAGTAGTATAAGTCAGGGGTATCGGATTAGCAATCAGCCCCAGCATTTT. Its translation: CASSISQGYRISNQPQHF.